A few counts support the clone carrying this T cell receptor beta chain. The antigen remains unidentified. This record comes from a study of CD8+ T cells in alopecia areata. Background on the study: A 6-month off-drug phase came after tofacitinib, which had lasted 6 to 18 months.

Treatment defined: oral pan-JAK inhibitor, 5-10 mg twice daily. The study's findings and limits: Tofacitinib yielded significantly lower scalp clonality and fewer expanded CD8+ clones among the top 100.

CDR1 and CDR2 (germline): MGHRA, YSYEKL. The CDR3 runs 14 residues. J was trimmed by 2 bases and V by 6 bases; bases with no gene match: 5. RNA was extracted and reverse transcribed into cDNA as the sequencing template. Assay: immunoSEQ multiplex PCR; the TCRdb copy retains only in-frame clones and omits some. The sample includes roughly 190,000 clones, about three fifths of them seen just once. This sequence was found in a human donor with alopecia areata. The chain combines TRBV4-1 with TRBJ2-3, with TRBD1 matching over 7 bases. The sample was CD4+ T cells sorted from blood, taken at week 4, from a patient treated with tofacitinib. The CDR3 DNA follows: TGCGCCAGCAGTCCGACAGGGTCCACAGATACGCAGTATTTT. Amino acid sequence: CASSPTGSTDTQYF.